The 21 T cell receptor beta chains below were found in one sample sequenced in a study of early T cells in non-severe SARS-CoV-2 infection. TCRdb re-analysed the 5' RACE reads in MiXCR, keeping a single row per CDR3 protein. The data show around 88,000 distinct CDR3 sequences, around 14% seen once. Sequencing was done on a sample of whole blood. Every receptor here comes from an adult who was a healthcare worker with PCR-confirmed SARS-CoV-2 infection or an uninfected control (not recorded which).

In its sample, this clonotype was seen a few times. The chain joins TRBV12-3 or TRBV12-4 to TRBJ1-1, with a weak D call TRBD1 (6 bases). This CDR3 region has 14 residues. Trimming removed 5 bases from V and 3 bases from J, with 13 bases in between. CDR3 protein: CASSPTGAYTEAFF. Written as DNA, the CDR3 is TGTGCCAGCAGTCCCACGGGGGCCTACACTGAAGCTTTCTTT.

The gene calls are TRBV9 and TRBJ2-5; no firm D call. The CDR3 length is 12 residues. The V gene lost 3 bases and the J gene lost 5 bases, with 8 bases spanning the gap. From germline, CDR1 is SGDLS and CDR2 YYNGEE. CDR3 protein: CASSGPQETQYF. CDR3 nucleotide sequence: TGTGCCAGCAGCGGACCACAGGAGACCCAGTACTTC.

The rearrangement links TRBV12-3 or TRBV12-4 to TRBJ1-4, with D possibly matching TRBD1 (6 bases). V was clipped by 6 bases and J by 8 bases, with 16 bases between them. The CDR3 extends over 14 amino acids. The CDR3 bases are TGTGCCAGCAGGTTTAGGGGGGCAGAAGAAAAACTGTTTTTT. This translates into CASRFRGAEEKLFF.

This clonotype was observed a handful of times. This chain uses TRBV7-9 with TRBJ2-7; 9 bases match TRBD2. With V trimmed by 4 bases and J by 2 bases, 6 bases remained unmatched. The germline V gene has CDR1 SEHNR and CDR2 FQNEAQ (reference sequence). This CDR3 has 15 amino acids. Written as DNA, the CDR3 is TGTGCCAGCAGCTCCCACAGCGGGAGGACCTACGAGCAGTACTTC. Protein product: CASSSHSGRTYEQYF.

This clonotype has a handful of counts. This rearrangement joins TRBV5-4 to TRBJ2-7; 16 bases are shared with TRBD2. The J segment lost 0 bases and the V segment lost 5 bases, leaving 11 bases of the junction unmatched. This CDR3 region has 19 residues. Germline V gene sequence: CDR1 SGHNT, CDR2 YYREEE (reference sequence). CDR3 coding DNA: TGTGCCAGCAGGGATCTCTCCGGGACTAGCGGGAGGGCCTCCTACGAGCAGTACTTC. Translated, it gives CASRDLSGTSGRASYEQYF.

V and J are TRBV11-3 and TRBJ1-5; D call uncertain. With 1 base removed from V and 2 bases from J, the gap between germline ends came to 6 bases. The CDR3 has 14 amino acids. Per germline, CDR1 SGHNT and CDR2 YENEEA. CDR3 sequence reads: CASSLGAGNQPQHF. The CDR3 DNA is TGTGCCAGCAGCTTAGGGGCAGGCAATCAGCCCCAGCATTTT.

This clonotype came up a few times. The chain links TRBV7-9 to TRBJ2-4, with D perhaps being TRBD1 or TRBD2 (5 bases each). Trimming shortened V by 5 bases and J by 11 bases, and 13 bases separated the two germline ends. The CDR3 consists of 12 residues. CDR1 and CDR2 from the germline V gene are SEHNR and FQNEAQ (reference sequence). DNA of the CDR3: TGTGCCAGCAGCGATGACTCGGGGCTTCAGTACTTC. It codes for CASSDDSGLQYF.

This clonotype appeared a few times. The chain is built from TRBV20-1 and TRBJ2-7, with D unresolved. The CDR3 is 13 residues long. Per germline, CDR1 DFQATT and CDR2 SNEGSKA (reference sequence). CDR3 residues: CSARPRISYEQYF. In DNA form, the CDR3 reads TGCAGCGCCCGACCGCGAATTTCCTACGAGCAGTACTTC.

To note about this clonotype: Since a much larger clone is just one base distant, this may be a read error. The chain couples TRBV3-1 to TRBJ2-7; unclear D gene. CDR3 length equals 16 residues. Germline V CDR1 and CDR2: LGHDT, YNNKEL (reference sequence). The CDR3 loop is CASSQDEADTTYEQCF. CDR3 in DNA: TGTGCCAGCAGCCAAGATGAGGCCGATACCACCTACGAGCAGTGCTTC.

This clonotype was seen repeatedly, ten times or more. The rearrangement joins TRBV6-1 to TRBJ2-7; TRBD1 matches 7 bases. This CDR3 has 14 residues. The germline gives CDR1 MNHNS, CDR2 SASEGT. J gave up 5 bases and V 7 bases, and 11 bases lay outside the gene matches. CDR3 in DNA: TGTGCCAGCACTTTGACAGGGTTGAACGACGAGCAGTACTTC. It translates to CASTLTGLNDEQYF.

This chain connects TRBV28 to TRBJ2-7; no firm D call. Per germline, CDR1 MDHEN and CDR2 SYDVKM. Trimming stripped 1 base from V and 6 bases from J, with 1 base between. The CDR3 covers 10 residues. The CDR3 is CASSLSEQYF. DNA of the CDR3: TGTGCCAGCAGTTTATCCGAGCAGTACTTC.

This clonotype has more than one count but fewer than ten. V and J are TRBV28 and TRBJ2-1, with D uncertain. The V gene lost 3 bases and the J gene lost 0 bases, with 9 bases spanning the gap. The CDR3 is 15 residues long. Germline CDR1 reads MDHEN; CDR2 reads SYDVKM. The CDR3 region has the DNA TGTGCCAGCAGTTTGGGCAGTACCTCCTACAATGAGCAGTTCTTC. This translates into CASSLGSTSYNEQFF.

This clonotype was picked up a small number of times. The rearrangement links TRBV19 to TRBJ2-1, with a weak D call TRBD1 (5 bases). The germline gives CDR1 LNHDA, CDR2 SQIVND (reference sequence). Trimming stripped 3 bases from V and 10 bases from J, with 19 bases between. The CDR3 spans 15 residues. The CDR3 sequence: CASSIGRGSILEQFF. The CDR3 DNA follows: TGTGCCAGTAGTATCGGAAGGGGCTCAATTTTGGAGCAGTTCTTC.

Comments on this clonotype: A clone one base away is much larger, so this may be a read error. The chain has TRBV30 and TRBJ1-1, with D unclear. CDR1 GTSNPN and CDR2 SVGIG come from the germline V gene (reference sequence). V dropped 0 bases and J dropped 6 bases, with 14 bases sitting between them. CDR3 length: 14 residues. The CDR3 region has the DNA TGTGCCTGGAGTGTCGACCCCTCGATCCCTGAAGCTTTCTTT. Encoded protein: CAWSVDPSIPEAFF.

Ten or more counts support this clonotype. The genes are TRBV28 and TRBJ1-1, with 7 bases identical to TRBD1. The trim removed 6 bases at V and 1 base at J, leaving 5 bases unmatched. This CDR3 has 14 amino acids. Germline values: CDR1 MDHEN, CDR2 SYDVKM. The CDR3 bases are TGTGCCAGCAGAGTCAGACAGGGGAACACTGAAGCTTTCTTT. Protein sequence: CASRVRQGNTEAFF.

The gene calls are TRBV28 and TRBJ1-2; D uncertain. CDR3 length: 14 amino acids. Germline lookup yields CDR1 MDHEN and CDR2 SYDVKM. V was cut by 5 bases and J by 4 bases, with 14 bases left in between. CDR3 sequence reads: CASSPISGTYGYTF. The CDR3 DNA reads TGTGCCAGCAGTCCCATATCCGGTACCTATGGCTACACCTTC.

The genes are TRBV20-1 and TRBJ1-1; D possibly corresponds to TRBD1 (6 bases). V lost 7 bases and J 1 base, leaving 13 bases between the germline ends. CDR1 is DFQATT and CDR2 is SNEGSKA in the germline V gene (reference sequence). The CDR3 loop spans 13 amino acids. In DNA, the CDR3 is TGCAGTGTCCCGGGACAAACGAACACTGAAGCTTTCTTT. Residues: CSVPGQTNTEAFF.

The chain recombines TRBV12-3 or TRBV12-4 with TRBJ2-3; no clear D. The V end lost 2 bases, the J end lost 0 bases, and 3 bases lay between the germline ends. The CDR3 loop spans 13 amino acids. The CDR3 region has the DNA TGTGCCAGCAGTTTAAAGAGCACAGATACGCAGTATTTT. It encodes CASSLKSTDTQYF.

This clonotype came up a few times. The CDR3 reads CAWRGLRPYGYTF. The DNA for the CDR3 is TGTGCCTGGAGAGGACTGCGGCCCTATGGCTACACCTTC. The V gene is TRBV30, the J gene TRBJ1-2, with unresolved D. V was pared by 3 bases and J by 4 bases, with 12 bases between. CDR3 length: 13 amino acids. CDR1 is GTSNPN, CDR2 SVGIG, per germline (reference sequence). The variable domain in full, completed from reference TRBV30 and TRBJ1-2, reads SQTIHQWPATLVQPVGSPLSLECTVEGTSNPNLYWYRQAAGRGLQLLFYSVGIGQISSEVPQNLSASRPQDRQFILSSKKLLLSDSGFYLCAWRGLRPYGYTFGSGTRLTVV.

The V gene is TRBV7-9, the J gene TRBJ1-3; D unresolved. Per the germline V gene, CDR1 is SEHNR and CDR2 is FQNEAQ (reference sequence). V shed 1 base and J shed 0 bases, with 4 bases lying between them. This CDR3 has 14 amino acids. As DNA, the CDR3 is TGTGCCAGCAGCTTAGGTAGCTCTGGAAACACCATATATTTT. Translation: CASSLGSSGNTIYF.

This clonotype was found a few times. This chain connects TRBV7-6 to TRBJ2-7, with D unresolved. Between the trimmed V and J ends, which lost 0 bases and 8 bases, there was a span of 14 bases. The germline CDR1 and CDR2 sequences are SGHVS and FNYEAQ. The CDR3 runs 14 residues. CDR3 in DNA: TGTGCCAGCAGCTTAGCGGGCCGCATCCCCCAGCAGTACTTC. This codes for CASSLAGRIPQQYF.